These 9 T cell receptor beta chains were all obtained from the same sample, sequenced in a study of blood T cell repertoires in COVID-19. Some clones are missing from TCRdb's copy, which holds only in-frame ones; the method was immunoSEQ multiplex PCR. Counted here are 250,000 to 350,000 clones, approximately 85% occurring once; the ten biggest clones make up 3.5% to 5.5%. Sequencing was carried out using PBMCs or T cells enriched from blood (not recorded which). These receptors came from a woman in her twenties or thirties who had recovered from COVID-19.

This clone is a singleton in its sample. V gene TRBV28 combines with J gene TRBJ1-2, with a possible D match to TRBD1 (6 bases). V was pared by 4 bases and J by 6 bases, with 18 bases between. The CDR3 is made up of 15 amino acids. Germline-derived CDR1 and CDR2 are MDHEN and SYDVKM. The CDR3 DNA reads as TGTGCCAGCAGTTCCCGTCAGGGGACCCGCAATGGCTACACCTTC. The encoded protein is CASSSRQGTRNGYTF.

The chain employs TRBV9 and TRBJ2-1; D is uncertain. The CDR3 spans 11 residues. V lost 0 bases, J lost 8 bases, and 3 bases lay in between. The germline V gene has CDR1 SGDLS and CDR2 YYNGEE. The CDR3 region has the DNA TGTGCCAGCAGCGTAGGAGATGAGCAGTTCTTC. Translation gives CASSVGDEQFF.

For the CDR3, the DNA is TGTGCCAGCAGCCAAGATTTACTAGCGGTCTCCTACGAGCAGTACTTC. This encodes CASSQDLLAVSYEQYF. The J gene is TRBJ2-7, the V gene TRBV4-2, with TRBD2 matching 8 bases. The trim removed 0 bases at V and 0 bases at J, leaving 4 bases unmatched. This CDR3 has 16 residues. CDR1 LGHNA and CDR2 YNFKEQ come from the germline V gene.

This chain links TRBV19 with TRBJ2-7; 7 bases match TRBD1. CDR3 length: 15 amino acids. V shed 5 bases and J 2 bases; nucleotides not matched to a gene: 9. CDR1 and CDR2 from the germline V gene are LNHDA and SQIVND (reference sequence). CDR3 sequence (DNA): TGTGCCAGTAGTTTCGGAACCGGGACAGCCTACGAGCAGTACTTC. As protein: CASSFGTGTAYEQYF.

The count of this clone is one. The V call is TRBV2, the J call TRBJ2-3; 9 nucleotides line up with TRBD2. J was trimmed by 2 bases and V by 5 bases; bases with no gene match: 8. Per germline, CDR1 SNHLY and CDR2 FYNNEI. This CDR3 is 16 amino acids long. The chain's CDR3 is CASSTRLAALTDTQYF. CDR3 nucleotide sequence: TGTGCCAGCAGTACAAGACTAGCGGCTCTCACAGATACGCAGTATTTT.

The chain is built from TRBV9 and TRBJ2-6; 10 bases map to TRBD1. V lost 0 bases to trimming and J lost 0 bases; unmatched junction nucleotides: 3. The CDR3 consists of 18 residues. Germline CDR1 and CDR2: SGDLS and YYNGEE. CDR3 protein: CASSVEGQGYSGANVLTF. DNA for the CDR3: TGTGCCAGCAGCGTAGAGGGACAGGGGTACTCTGGGGCCAACGTCCTGACTTTC.

V gene TRBV29-1 combines with J gene TRBJ2-3; a weak D match, TRBD1 (7 bases). With 7 bases removed from V and 2 bases from J, the gap between germline ends came to 13 bases. Germline-derived CDR1 and CDR2 are SQVTM and ANQGSEA. CDR3 size: 13 residues. The CDR3 loop is CSASRGVTDTQYF. The CDR3 DNA reads as TGCAGCGCGAGCAGGGGGGTCACAGATACGCAGTATTTT.

The chain employs TRBV7-9 and TRBJ2-7, with no clear D. The CDR3 length is 11 residues. Between the trimmed V and J ends, which lost 4 bases and 3 bases, there was a span of 4 bases. Germline V gene lookup returns CDR1 SEHNR and CDR2 FQNEAQ (reference sequence). DNA for the CDR3: TGTGCCAGCAGCTCCGTCTACGAGCAGTACTTC. It specifies CASSSVYEQYF.

The gene calls are TRBV5-1 and TRBJ2-7; TRBD1 aligns across 8 bases. Germline loops: CDR1 SGHRS, CDR2 YFSETQ. The CDR3 is made up of 18 amino acids. V shed 4 bases, J shed 1 base, and the junction held 16 bases outside the gene matches. The CDR3: CASSPVQTDREVSYEQYF. The CDR3 DNA is TGCGCCAGCAGCCCTGTACAAACGGACAGGGAAGTTTCCTACGAGCAGTACTTC.